Listed below are T cell receptor beta chains from one sample, sequenced in a study of T cell responses to AZD1222 COVID-19 vaccine. Produced via immunoSEQ multiplex PCR; TCRdb's table is partial and in-frame only. The top ten clones hold over 0.95% of a sample with 190,000 or so clones, under 95% of them seen once. This specimen was peripheral blood, taken 28 days after the second AZD1222 dose. These receptors were collected from an adult who received the AZD1222 COVID-19 vaccine. CDR3s include the opening cysteine and the closing phenylalanine or tryptophan. A D gene is named only where the DNA matches it firmly. Clone size is not always given. Where it is, it says once, few, many or a class for expanded clones.

>TRBV4-2|TRBJ2-3|.|.
CASSQGEARGDTQYF
TGTGCCAGCAGCCAAGGCGAGGCTAGAGGAGATACGCAGTATTTT
>TRBV7-6|TRBJ2-5|.|.
CASSRPSGANQETQYF
TGTGCCAGCAGCCGCCCTTCGGGTGCTAACCAAGAGACCCAGTACTTC
>TRBV7-3|TRBJ2-1|.|TRBD2
CASSPPGGASYNEQFF
TGTGCCAGCAGCCCCCCCGGGGGGGCCAGCTACAATGAGCAGTTCTTC
>TRBV12-3/TRBV12-4|TRBJ1-1|once|.
CASSLVGEPEAFF
TGTGCCAGCAGTTTAGTTGGGGAGCCTGAAGCTTTCTTT
>TRBV18|TRBJ2-7|.|.
CASSTGQTYEQYF
TGTGCCAGCTCAACTGGACAGACCTACGAGCAGTACTTC
>TRBV21-1|TRBJ1-1|.|.
CASSKGKPSYEAFF
TGTGCCAGCAGCAAAGGGAAACCTAGTTATGAAGCTTTCTTT
>TRBV23-1|TRBJ1-2|.|.
CASAQFLTYGYTF
TGCGCCAGCGCTCAATTCCTAACCTATGGCTACACCTTC
>TRBV2|TRBJ2-7|once|TRBD2
CAQAGEGAYEQYF
TGTGCCCAAGCGGGAGAGGGGGCCTACGAGCAGTACTTC
>TRBV10-3|TRBJ1-1|.|TRBD1
CATEDRGLTEAFF
TGTGCCACTGAGGACAGGGGGCTCACTGAAGCTTTCTTT
>TRBV5-1|TRBJ1-4|.|TRBD1
CASSSDRRGEKLFF
TGCGCCAGCAGCTCGGACAGGAGAGGTGAAAAACTGTTTTTT
>TRBV2|TRBJ1-4|.|.
CASSTQRGIGEKLFF
TGTGCCAGCAGTACCCAGAGGGGCATCGGTGAAAAACTGTTTTTT
>TRBV4-1|TRBJ1-5|.|.
CASSQDGGARNQPQHF
TGCGCCAGCAGCCAAGATGGAGGGGCACGCAATCAGCCCCAGCATTTT
>TRBV6-5|TRBJ2-1|.|TRBD2
CASSSAGAVRWQFF
TGTGCCAGCAGTTCAGCGGGGGCCGTAAGATGGCAGTTCTTC
>TRBV9|TRBJ1-6|once|TRBD1
CASSEGQASYNSPLHF
TGTGCCAGCAGCGAGGGACAGGCCTCCTATAATTCACCCCTCCACTTT
>TRBV7-9|TRBJ2-7|once|.
CASSLSGNLYEQYF
TGTGCCAGCAGCTTATCTGGCAATCTCTACGAGCAGTACTTC
>TRBV6-5|TRBJ1-1|.|TRBD1
CASNKPTGVSEAFF
TGTGCCAGCAACAAGCCGACAGGGGTCTCTGAAGCTTTCTTT
>TRBV6-2/TRBV6-3|TRBJ1-1|.|.
CASSYDWLNTEAFF
TGTGCCAGCAGTTATGATTGGCTGAACACTGAAGCTTTCTTT
>TRBV2|TRBJ1-6|.|.
CASVPEVISPLHF
TGTGCCAGCGTGCCCGAGGTAATCTCACCCCTCCACTTT
>TRBV6-5|TRBJ1-4|.|.
CASSLSGAQEKLFF
TGTGCCAGCAGCCTATCGGGGGCGCAGGAAAAACTGTTTTTT
>TRBV6-5|TRBJ1-4|.|.
CASTLTGSDEKLFF
TGTGCCAGCACGTTGACAGGTTCCGATGAAAAACTGTTTTTT
>TRBV3-1/TRBV3-2|TRBJ2-1|.|.
CASSPKRAYSEQFF
TGTGCCAGCAGCCCTAAGCGGGCCTACAGTGAGCAGTTCTTC
>TRBV6-5|TRBJ1-1|once|.
CASSYSGGTEAFF
TGTGCCAGCAGTTACTCTGGAGGGACTGAAGCTTTCTTT
>TRBV7-7|TRBJ2-5|few|TRBD1
CASSPGQGGETQYF
TGTGCCAGCAGCCCAGGACAGGGGGGAGAGACCCAGTACTTC
>TRBV18|TRBJ1-2|.|.
CASSQTTTGNYGYTF
TGTGCCAGCTCGCAGACCACTACAGGGAACTATGGCTACACCTTC
>TRBV3-1/TRBV3-2|TRBJ1-1|.|.
CASSQYRENTEAFF
TGTGCCAGCAGCCAGTACAGGGAGAACACTGAAGCTTTCTTT
>TRBV10-3|TRBJ1-3|.|TRBD1
CAIGTGGSGNTIYF
TGTGCCATTGGGACAGGGGGCTCTGGAAACACCATATATTTT
>TRBV6-5|TRBJ1-3|.|.
CASALGNTIYF
TGTGCCAGCGCTCTTGGAAACACCATATATTTT
>TRBV2|TRBJ2-7|.|.
CASTDSSYEQYF
TGTGCCAGCACGGACAGCTCCTACGAGCAGTACTTC
>TRBV7-2|TRBJ2-4|once|TRBD1
CASSLAQGEPVGIQYF
TGTGCCAGCAGCTTAGCACAGGGGGAACCGGTTGGCATTCAGTACTTC
>TRBV27|TRBJ1-2|.|.
CASSSLPGGRGYTF
TGTGCCAGCAGTTCCCTCCCCGGGGGCCGGGGCTACACCTTC
>TRBV6-2/TRBV6-3|TRBJ1-2|.|TRBD1
CASSWGDNRDRIYGYTF
TGTGCCAGCAGTTGGGGGGATAACCGGGACAGAATATATGGCTACACCTTC
>TRBV4-3|TRBJ1-5|.|.
CASSQDLALGQPQHF
TGCGCCAGCAGCCAAGATTTGGCCCTAGGGCAGCCCCAGCATTTT
>TRBV7-9|TRBJ1-5|.|.
CASSVTGSNQPQHF
TGTGCCAGCAGCGTCACAGGGTCCAATCAGCCCCAGCATTTT
>TRBV6-1|TRBJ1-2|few|.
CASSDTADYGYTF
TGTGCCAGCAGTGACACTGCGGACTATGGCTACACCTTC
>TRBV24-1|TRBJ1-2|.|TRBD1
CATSQTGGSGGYTF
TGTGCCACCAGTCAGACAGGGGGAAGTGGTGGCTACACCTTC
>TRBV20-1|TRBJ2-1|few|.
CSAGPVREQFF
TGCAGTGCAGGGCCCGTCAGAGAGCAGTTCTTC